This T cell receptor (beta chain) was sequenced during a study of CD4 T cell repertoires in COVID-19. Study overall: Relabeled CFSE-low cells, IL-2-expanded for more than 9 days, met spikes from other coronaviruses.

These memory T cells were uncultured and sequenced directly after ex vivo isolation. Notes on this clone: What it recognizes is unknown.

The method was immunoSEQ multiplex PCR; TCRdb's version includes in-frame clones alone and lacks a portion of them. The sample yields 8,000 or so clones, around four fifths seen once. Germline V gives CDR1 MGHRA, CDR2 YSYEKL. V was pared by 0 bases and J by 1 base, with 12 bases between. The CDR3 consists of 16 residues. Study findings and constraints: Between roughly 6 and 26% of SARS-CoV-2 clonotypes also appeared in SARS-CoV and/or HKU1 spike cultures. Two or all three memory subsets shared several highly expanded SARS-CoV-2-reactive clonotypes.

The genes are TRBV4-1 and TRBJ1-1; D uncertain. The source was effector memory CD4+ T cells from blood, collected before the COVID-19 pandemic. The TCR was taken from a human donor who had COVID-19. The CDR3 spells CASSQEAPTGNTEAFF. For the CDR3, the DNA is TGCGCCAGCAGCCAAGAGGCCCCGACGGGGAACACTGAAGCTTTCTTT.